Shown below are 30 T cell receptor beta chains from a single sample sequenced in a study of OX40 agonist ivuxolimab in advanced cancers. This table comes from immunoSEQ multiplex PCR, and its TCRdb copy is limited to in-frame clones, with some not included. The data hold some 99,000 clones, with less than 95% observed a single time. Material: CD4+ or CD8+ T cells sorted from blood, obtained in a trial of the OX40 agonist ivuxolimab. The receptors were sampled from an adult with an advanced solid tumor such as melanoma, head and neck, liver or kidney cancer.

This chain joins TRBV10-3 and TRBJ2-1; D is uncertain. Germline assignment: CDR1 ENHRY and CDR2 SYGVKD. The V gene lost 3 bases and the J gene lost 6 bases, with 6 bases spanning the gap. The CDR3 contains 12 residues. The CDR3 coding sequence is TGTGCCATCAGTGAACAAGTCAATGAGCAGTTCTTC. Amino acids: CAISEQVNEQFF.

This chain links TRBV5-1 with TRBJ2-1; possibly TRBD2 for D (5 bases). CDR1 and CDR2 from the germline V gene are SGHRS and YFSETQ. V lost 4 bases and J lost 5, with 13 bases in between. The CDR3 loop spans 14 amino acids. DNA for the CDR3: TGCGCCAGCAGCCAATATAGCGACCACAATGAGCAGTTCTTC. Translating it yields CASSQYSDHNEQFF.

The genes are TRBV10-3 and TRBJ2-3; TRBD2 agrees at 15 bases. The CDR3 contains 16 residues. After removal of 4 bases from V and 6 bases from J, the junction contained 5 bases not matched to a gene. The V gene's germline CDR1 is ENHRY and CDR2 SYGVKD. Here the CDR3 reads CAISGGLAGGPDTQYF. The CDR3 region has the DNA TGTGCCATCAGTGGCGGACTAGCGGGAGGGCCGGATACGCAGTATTTT.

This clone was recorded only once. CDR3 residues: CAHRRQGHAGELFF. CDR3 DNA sequence: TGTGCCCACCGACGACAGGGGCACGCCGGGGAGCTGTTTTTT. The chain employs TRBV28 and TRBJ2-2, with TRBD1 matching 8 bases. This CDR3 comprises 14 residues. The junction had 11 bases not matched to a gene; V was cut back by 11 bases and J by 6 bases. Germline V lookup: CDR1 MDHEN, CDR2 SYDVKM.

This chain joins TRBV6-6 and TRBJ1-5, with D possibly being TRBD1 (6 bases). Looked up from germline, CDR1 is MNHNY and CDR2 is SVGAGI (reference sequence). V lost 8 bases and J lost 5, with 13 bases in between. The CDR3 has 13 amino acids. The DNA of the CDR3 is TGTGCCAGCGCTAGGACAGAATATCAGCCCCAGCATTTT. Protein sequence: CASARTEYQPQHF.

The V gene is TRBV27, the J gene TRBJ2-3, with 12 bases aligning to TRBD2. V was pared by 4 bases and J by 2 bases, with 7 bases of the junction left unmatched. Germline assignment: CDR1 MNHEY and CDR2 SMNVEV (reference sequence). The CDR3 extends over 17 amino acids. CDR3 residues: CASSWTLAGGPTDTQYF. The CDR3 nucleotides read TGTGCCAGCAGTTGGACGCTAGCGGGAGGGCCCACAGATACGCAGTATTTT.

The chain employs TRBV6-5 and TRBJ1-5, with unresolved D. Germline-derived CDR1 and CDR2 are MNHEY and SVGAGI. V was clipped by 6 bases and J by 6 bases, with 9 bases between them. CDR3 size: 12 residues. The CDR3 DNA reads as TGTGCCAGCAGGCGGGAAGGTCAGCCCCAGCATTTT. This gives the protein CASRREGQPQHF.

The chain joins TRBV28 to TRBJ2-7, with unresolved D. Germline loops: CDR1 MDHEN, CDR2 SYDVKM. With 2 bases removed from V and 7 bases from J, the gap between germline ends came to 6 bases. The CDR3 is 11 amino acids. The DNA for the CDR3 is TGTGCCAGCAGTTTAACCCGGGAGCAGTACTTC. Its protein is CASSLTREQYF.

J is TRBJ2-7 and V is TRBV4-1; 8 bases are a match to TRBD2. The germline CDR1 and CDR2 sequences are MGHRA and YSYEKL. Losses at the gene ends were 3 bases for V and 3 bases for J; bases not matched to a gene: 22. The CDR3 loop spans 20 amino acids. CDR3 nucleotide sequence: TGCGCCAGCAGCCATCCGCGAATGTTAGCGGGATGGAGGGCGGACTACGAGCAGTACTTC. It is translated as CASSHPRMLAGWRADYEQYF.

The chain combines TRBV2 with TRBJ2-7, with TRBD1 matching over 9 bases. J gave up 4 bases and V 5 bases, and 9 bases lay outside the gene matches. Germline V CDR1 and CDR2: SNHLY, FYNNEI. The CDR3 spans 15 residues. This CDR3 is CASSPDRGGRYEQYF. The CDR3 DNA sequence: TGTGCCAGCAGTCCGGACAGGGGAGGGAGATACGAGCAGTACTTC.

This sequence joins TRBV9 and TRBJ2-2; 7 nucleotides line up with TRBD2. The J segment lost 7 bases and the V segment lost 3 bases, leaving 12 bases of the junction unmatched. The CDR3 loop spans 16 amino acids. Germline lookup yields CDR1 SGDLS and CDR2 YYNGEE. As DNA, the CDR3 is TGTGCCAGCAGCGCCCCGGGACTACGGTCGGGCGGGGAGCTGTTTTTT. Protein sequence: CASSAPGLRSGGELFF.

CDR3 amino acids: CASSWAGLPDTQYF. The CDR3 nucleotides read TGCGCCAGCAGCTGGGCGGGGCTTCCAGATACGCAGTATTTT. The chain joins TRBV5-1 to TRBJ2-3; possibly TRBD2 for D (6 bases). The length of the CDR3 is 14 residues. V was pared by 3 bases and J by 4 bases, with 12 bases between. The germline V gene encodes CDR1 SGHRS and CDR2 YFSETQ.

J is TRBJ2-7 and V is TRBV7-8; no clear D gene. Per the germline V gene, CDR1 is SGHVS and CDR2 is FQNEAQ. The length of the CDR3 is 14 residues. V was clipped by 7 bases and J by 1 base, with 14 bases between them. The chain's CDR3 is CASNPTTASYEQYF. The CDR3 DNA sequence: TGTGCCAGCAACCCCACGACGGCGTCCTACGAGCAGTACTTC.

The rearrangement links TRBV7-2 to TRBJ2-1, with 11 bases that match TRBD2. Germline V gene sequence: CDR1 SGHTA, CDR2 FQGNSA. The junction had 11 bases not matched to a gene; V was cut back by 1 base and J by 9 bases. The CDR3 loop spans 17 amino acids. In nucleotides, the CDR3 is TGTGCCAGCAGCTTAGTGTGGACAGCCGGGACTAGCGGTGAGCAGTTCTTC. The encoded protein is CASSLVWTAGTSGEQFF.

The sample holds one count of this clone. The V call is TRBV6-1, the J call TRBJ2-5; D remains unclear. Germline V gene data show CDR1 as MNHNS and CDR2 as SASEGT. V was clipped by 1 base and J by 5 bases, with 14 bases between them. The CDR3 has 15 amino acids. For the CDR3, the DNA is TGTGCCAGCAGTGAAGTAGGGAACGTGGGGGAGACCCAGTACTTC. Amino acid sequence: CASSEVGNVGETQYF.

The chain combines TRBV9 with TRBJ2-1; maybe TRBD2 (5 bases). The CDR3 is 16 residues long. V lost 1 base and J 0 bases, leaving 11 bases between the germline ends. CDR1 SGDLS and CDR2 YYNGEE come from the germline V gene. The CDR3 sequence: CASSVSPSSSYNEQFF. The CDR3 nucleotides are TGTGCCAGCAGCGTAAGTCCTAGCAGCTCCTACAATGAGCAGTTCTTC.

The chain is built from TRBV9 and TRBJ2-7; 9 bases fit TRBD2. The trim removed 0 bases at V and 6 bases at J, leaving 7 bases unmatched. Germline lookup yields CDR1 SGDLS and CDR2 YYNGEE. The CDR3 covers 15 residues. This CDR3 is CASSVAGVAGAEQYF. The CDR3, as DNA: TGTGCCAGCAGCGTAGCCGGGGTAGCGGGAGCCGAGCAGTACTTC. The entire variable domain, with the rest obtained from reference TRBV9 and TRBJ2-7, is as follows: DSGVTQTPKHLITATGQRVTLRCSPRSGDLSVYWYQQSLDQGLQFLIQYYNGEERAKGNILERFSAQQFPDLHSELNLSSLELGDSALYFCASSVAGVAGAEQYFGPGTRLTVT.

The chain combines TRBV19 with TRBJ1-5; D gene uncertain. Trimming pared 5 bases from V and 3 bases from J, leaving 14 bases between. The CDR3 is 15 amino acids. Germline CDR1 LNHDA, CDR2 SQIVND (reference sequence). CDR3 coding DNA: TGTGCCAGTAGTGCTGGGTTAGGGAACAATCAGCCCCAGCATTTT. Translated: CASSAGLGNNQPQHF.

The chain joins TRBV4-3 to TRBJ2-2; 8 bases are a match to TRBD1. The germline V gene has CDR1 LGHNA and CDR2 YSLEER. V gave up 5 bases and J gave up 6 bases; unmatched junction bases: 23. The CDR3 consists of 20 residues. This CDR3 reads CASSSQDLSRGRLIAGELFF. CDR3 DNA: TGCGCCAGCAGCTCACAAGATCTATCCAGGGGGCGCTTGATCGCCGGGGAGCTGTTTTTT.

This clone was seen a single time. J is TRBJ2-1 and V is TRBV7-3; 10 nucleotides align to TRBD1. This CDR3 has 15 amino acids. V gave up 2 bases and J gave up 2 bases; unmatched junction bases: 0. The germline CDR1 and CDR2 sequences are SGHTA and FQGTGA. CDR3 loop: CASSLGQGAYNEQFF. The DNA for the CDR3 is TGTGCCAGCAGCTTAGGACAGGGGGCCTACAATGAGCAGTTCTTC.

This clone is a singleton in its sample. The chain carries TRBV25-1 and TRBJ2-1, with 13 bases fitting TRBD2. The CDR3 sequence is 18 residues long. CDR1 is MGHDK and CDR2 is SYGVNS in the germline V gene. The V and J ends lost 4 bases and 0 bases, in that order; junction bases with no gene match: 6. DNA for the CDR3: TGTGCCAGCAGTGCCGGGACTAGCGGGAATCGCTCCTACAATGAGCAGTTCTTC. This encodes CASSAGTSGNRSYNEQFF.

To note about this clone: Other nucleotide sequences from this sample produce the same CDR3. V usage is TRBV19 and J usage is TRBJ1-1; 8 bases fit TRBD1. CDR1 is LNHDA and CDR2 is SQIVND in the germline V gene (reference sequence). The CDR3 is made up of 14 amino acids. V was clipped by 3 bases and J by 1 base; unmatched bases: 1. The CDR3 DNA reads TGTGCCAGTAGTATCGGACAGGGGAACACTGAAGCTTTCTTT. As protein: CASSIGQGNTEAFF.

The rearrangement joins TRBV27 to TRBJ1-4, with 9 nucleotides matching TRBD1. CDR1 is MNHEY, CDR2 SMNVEV, per germline (reference sequence). This CDR3 comprises 16 residues. Losses at the gene ends were 5 bases for V and 7 bases for J; bases not matched to a gene: 11. CDR3 DNA: TGTGCCAGCAGTCAATTACCCGGGACAGGGCGTGAAAAACTGTTTTTT. Protein sequence: CASSQLPGTGREKLFF.

The genes are TRBV19 and TRBJ2-1, with 10 bases aligning to TRBD2. This CDR3 is 17 amino acids long. J lost 1 base, V lost 6 bases, and 9 bases had no gene match. Germline loops: CDR1 LNHDA, CDR2 SQIVND (reference sequence). This CDR3 reads CASSLSGRPGSYNEQFF. The CDR3, as DNA: TGTGCCAGTAGCCTTAGCGGGAGGCCGGGGTCCTACAATGAGCAGTTCTTC.

The table lists this clone with a few counts. The rearrangement links TRBV6-4 to TRBJ1-5, with D perhaps TRBD1 (6 bases). Trimming removed 5 bases from V and 7 bases from J, with 9 bases in between. The CDR3 runs 12 residues. CDR1 MRHNA and CDR2 SNTAGT come from the germline V gene. The CDR3 spells CASSWGRQPQHF. CDR3 nucleotides: TGTGCCAGCAGTTGGGGGCGACAGCCCCAGCATTTT.

The chain is built from TRBV28 and TRBJ2-7, with 8 positions matching TRBD1. The junction had 6 bases not matched to a gene; V was cut back by 6 bases and J by 2 bases. Germline CDR1 MDHEN, CDR2 SYDVKM. This CDR3 is built from 14 residues. The CDR3 DNA reads as TGTGCCAGCAGAATGCAGGGGGCTACCTACGAGCAGTACTTC. Amino acid sequence: CASRMQGATYEQYF.

CDR3 DNA: TGTGCCAGCAGCTCAGGGACAGGGGGCTACAATGAGCAGTTCTTC. Its translation: CASSSGTGGYNEQFF. The V gene is TRBV5-4, the J gene TRBJ2-1; 11 bases agree with TRBD1. The CDR3 loop spans 15 amino acids. Losses at the gene ends were 3 bases for V and 3 bases for J; bases not matched to a gene: 2. Germline V gene sequence: CDR1 SGHNT, CDR2 YYREEE (reference sequence).

This clone showed up just once. V is TRBV7-6 and J is TRBJ2-5; 14 bases line up with TRBD2. The trim removed 5 bases at V and 4 bases at J, leaving 3 bases unmatched. Germline loops: CDR1 SGHVS, CDR2 FNYEAQ. CDR3 length: 15 residues. The CDR3 here is CASSVGTSGRETQYF. CDR3 DNA: TGTGCCAGCAGCGTCGGGACTAGCGGGAGAGAGACCCAGTACTTC.

The V call is TRBV9, the J call TRBJ2-1; no clear D. Per germline, CDR1 SGDLS and CDR2 YYNGEE. V was cut by 10 bases and J by 4 bases, with 9 bases left in between. This CDR3 region has 11 residues. The CDR3 region is CASAEYNEQFF. The CDR3 bases are TGTGCCTCGGCGGAATACAATGAGCAGTTCTTC.

The chain has TRBV19 and TRBJ1-2, with D tentatively TRBD1 (6 bases). Trimming cost V 7 bases and J 6 bases, with 12 bases left between them. In germline, CDR1 is LNHDA, CDR2 SQIVND (reference sequence). The CDR3 spans 12 residues. The CDR3 region has the DNA TGTGCCAGTAATAAACAGGGTAATGGCTACACCTTC. Residues: CASNKQGNGYTF.